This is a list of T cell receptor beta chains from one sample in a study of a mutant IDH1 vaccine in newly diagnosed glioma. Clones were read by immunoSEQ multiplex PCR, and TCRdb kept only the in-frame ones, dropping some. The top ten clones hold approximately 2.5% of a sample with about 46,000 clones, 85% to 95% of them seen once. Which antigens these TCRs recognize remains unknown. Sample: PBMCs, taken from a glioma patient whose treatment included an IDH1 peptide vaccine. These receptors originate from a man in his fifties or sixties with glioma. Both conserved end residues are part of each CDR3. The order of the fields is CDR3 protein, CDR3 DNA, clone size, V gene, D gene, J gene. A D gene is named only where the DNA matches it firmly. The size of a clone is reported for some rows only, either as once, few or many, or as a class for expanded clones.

CASSLYSSSDTGELFF | TGTGCCAGCAGCTTGTATTCCAGTTCAGACACCGGGGAGCTGTTTTTT | NA | TRBV11-1 | NA | TRBJ2-2
CASSSGPSREQYF | TGTGCCAGCAGTTCCGGGCCTTCAAGGGAGCAGTACTTC | NA | TRBV27 | NA | TRBJ2-7
CASSRGSAYNSPLHF | TGTGCCAGCAGCCGCGGATCGGCGTATAATTCACCCCTCCACTTT | NA | TRBV14 | NA | TRBJ1-6
CASGLDAPYEQYF | TGTGCCTCGGGACTAGACGCGCCTTACGAGCAGTACTTC | NA | TRBV30 | TRBD2 | TRBJ2-7
CASSLNGASPLHF | TGTGCCAGCAGCTTAAACGGTGCTTCACCCCTCCACTTT | NA | TRBV7-9 | NA | TRBJ1-6
CASSGQSTTNEKLFF | TGTGCCAGCAGTGGGCAGAGTACAACTAATGAAAAACTGTTTTTT | NA | TRBV2 | NA | TRBJ1-4
CASRETGRLSLSYEQYF | TGTGCCAGCAGGGAGACAGGGAGATTATCCCTGTCCTACGAGCAGTACTTC | NA | TRBV5-6 | TRBD1 | TRBJ2-7
CASSLQVDGNQPQHF | TGTGCCAGCAGCTTACAGGTTGACGGCAATCAGCCCCAGCATTTT | NA | TRBV7-2 | NA | TRBJ1-5
CASSVVPGDNEQYF | TGTGCCAGCAGCGTAGTCCCAGGGGATAACGAGCAGTACTTC | NA | TRBV9 | NA | TRBJ2-7
CASSRGDANIYEQYF | TGTGCCAGCAGCCGGGGGGACGCTAATATCTACGAGCAGTACTTC | once | TRBV11-2 | TRBD2 | TRBJ2-7
CASSPWTIISGTF | TGTGCCAGCAGCCCATGGACAATAATCTCGGGTACCTTC | once | TRBV5-6 | NA | TRBJ1-2
CASSPLAGSTGELFF | TGTGCCAGCAGTCCGCTAGCGGGGAGCACCGGGGAGCTGTTTTTT | NA | TRBV6-5 | TRBD2 | TRBJ2-2
CASSRGQLTDTQYF | TGTGCCAGCAGTCGAGGACAACTAACAGATACGCAGTATTTT | once | TRBV28 | NA | TRBJ2-3
CASSSLDRGSGNTIYF | TGTGCCAGCAGCTCTCTGGACAGGGGGTCTGGAAACACCATATATTTT | once | TRBV28 | TRBD1 | TRBJ1-3
CASTLRPGQGGGNQHF | TGTGCCAGTACCCTCAGACCGGGACAGGGAGGGGGTAACCAGCATTTT | NA | TRBV19 | TRBD1 | TRBJ1-5
CASSLGTGANYGYTF | TGTGCCAGCAGCTTAGGGACAGGGGCTAACTATGGCTACACCTTC | NA | TRBV5-4 | TRBD1 | TRBJ1-2
CASSDWGGGTDTQYF | TGTGCCAGCAGCGATTGGGGAGGTGGCACAGATACGCAGTATTTT | NA | TRBV13 | NA | TRBJ2-3
CASSLNIAGGYTF | TGTGCCAGCAGCTTAAACATTGCCGGGGGCTACACCTTC | NA | TRBV7-3 | NA | TRBJ1-2
CASSATVMNTEAFF | TGTGCCAGCAGCGCGACAGTTATGAACACTGAAGCTTTCTTT | NA | TRBV5-5 | NA | TRBJ1-1
CASSGGQGVYTEAFF | TGTGCCAGCAGCGGGGGACAGGGGGTCTACACTGAAGCTTTCTTT | NA | TRBV11-2 | TRBD1 | TRBJ1-1
CASSFPGTGDYEQYF | TGTGCCAGCAGTTTCCCCGGGACAGGGGACTACGAGCAGTACTTC | NA | TRBV28 | TRBD1 | TRBJ2-7
CASSRDRSSNQPQHF | TGTGCCAGCAGTCGGGACAGGTCTAGCAATCAGCCCCAGCATTTT | NA | TRBV6-1 | TRBD1 | TRBJ1-5
CASSLNGALQETQYF | TGTGCCAGCAGCTTAAACGGGGCCCTCCAAGAGACCCAGTACTTC | once | TRBV11-3 | NA | TRBJ2-5
CASSGDRGRTLEAFF | TGTGCCAGCAGTGGAGACAGGGGCCGCACCCTTGAAGCTTTCTTT | NA | TRBV6-5 | TRBD1 | TRBJ1-1
CASSPMTGGGFF | TGTGCCAGCTCACCAATGACGGGGGGCGGGTTCTTC | few | TRBV18 | NA | TRBJ2-1
CASSTGVQETQYF | TGCGCCAGCAGCACGGGAGTACAAGAGACCCAGTACTTC | NA | TRBV5-1 | NA | TRBJ2-5
CASSLSPTGELFF | TGCGCCAGCAGCCTCTCCCCCACCGGGGAGCTGTTTTTT | NA | TRBV4-1 | NA | TRBJ2-2
CASSYSGTGNQPQHF | TGTGCCAGCAGTTACTCAGGGACAGGCAATCAGCCCCAGCATTTT | NA | TRBV6-5 | TRBD1 | TRBJ1-5